This T cell receptor beta chain derives from a study of long-term antiretroviral therapy in people with HIV (dated by TCRdb to between 2021 and 2022). Looking at the study overall: The earliest samples were collected roughly a decade before the 2015 WHO recommendation for immediate ART, at a time when ART was usually postponed until CD4 counts fell. A retrospective serial study tested whether ART initiation and durable HIV suppression were associated with changes in peripheral blood TRB repertoire composition and diversity. A total of 192 cryopreserved PBMC samples came from 30 or so adults with confirmed HIV infection and were collected serially over a mean of roughly 6 years (range 1-12). Among the roughly 30 participants with HIV, about a dozen were female. No cross-contamination during QIAcube processing was shown when test extractions of a monoclonal T-cell line were performed alongside a few dozen polyclonal samples.

A note on this clone: The specificity of this receptor is unknown. The record has no base qualities; no much larger clone is one base away.

The immunoSEQ hsTCRB v3.0 assay was used at survey level resolution to sequence the TRB variable region. The targeted TRB sequencing depth was about 40,000-50,000 T-cell genomes per sample. Pooled TRB libraries were sequenced on an Illumina MiSeq with a v3 150-cycle kit. Under the source paper's analysis protocol: Repertoire analysis was performed in R inside a reproducible Nextflow workflow that covered QC, data transformation and analysis. LymphoSeq2, an R package for exploring AIRR-Seq data, was used to implement custom analyses. Four samples that yielded fewer than 5000 total TRB sequences were excluded, so that approximately 200 HIV repertoires were analyzed. Among the roughly 190 retained HIV repertoires, about 57 were collected before ART initiation and approximately 130 were collected after ART initiation. Each repertoire was downsampled to 5000 TRB nucleotide sequences, and summary statistics were averaged across 100 downsampling iterations. The analysis kept only TRB sequences whose CDR3 regions were at least seven amino acids long. Diversity was assessed using a clonality score derived from Shannon entropy and using the Gini coefficient. Repertoire networks linked the top 5000 CDR3 amino acid sequences whenever two sequences differed by an edit distance of one. For TRB CDR3 amino acid sequences, antigen specificity groups and MHC restriction were predicted with GLIPH2. To flag known CMV, EBV, HIV or tissue antigen associations, CDR3 amino acid sequences were matched against VDJdb and McPAS-TCR. Pre-ART, post-ART and control groups were compared with Wilcoxon signed-rank tests and Holm-Bonferroni correction. TCRdb stores this immuneACCESS table with in-frame sequences only. Part of the clones is absent; in the studies checked, under half of the shortfall reflects unresolved V genes, and no reason is known for the rest. That table furnishes V, J and clone size, whereas the DNA furnished D and trimming. The sample yields about 22,000 clones; 85% were counted once. In total, the top ten clones hold 12% of the sample.

The germline V and J ends show losses of 3 bases and 4 bases respectively, and no gene match explains 4 bases of the junction. From a lookup of the germline V gene, CDR1 and CDR2 are MNHEY and SVGAGI. The CDR3, from cysteine to phenylalanine, totals 15 residues. Only CDR3 DNA remains: 45 bases, in frame from the first base. Inclusion was restricted to participants for whom at least one PBMC sample before ART initiation and at least two post-ART samples were available. Every participant with HIV received treatment in the United States of America. Cryopreserved samples of about 1-11 million PBMC were thawed and washed before DNA extraction. At the time of the earliest PBMC sample, participants with HIV were aged between about 20 and 55 years. PBMC samples from each participant spanned 1-4 timepoints before ART initiation and 2-8 timepoints after ART initiation, with a median of 7 samples. For every participant, serial HIV viral load, CD4+ T-cell count, ART history and demographic data were obtained. A Qiagen kit on a QIAcube was used to extract genomic DNA from unsorted PBMC, with samples processed in batches of 12.

Study-level results and caveats: Because PBMC availability was limited, only the TCR beta chain was sequenced, with no alpha chain pairing. The samples span the years 2004 to 2017, and the ART regimens used may be less effective than current regimens. Compared with controls, HIV repertoires had narrower CDR3 length ranges, and the network structure pointed to an antigen-experienced repertoire that shifted only slightly toward naive after ART. The repertoire was dominated across all time points by expanded TRB clones identified before ART initiation, although this dominance was seen to fluctuate and to decrease in many PLHIV after ART. No data were available on ART adherence, viral resistance or therapy changes, limiting inferences about post-ART repertoire changes. ART initiation was associated with a significant increase in TRB diversity, but diversity stayed significantly below transplant donor controls even after long-term ART. Because cell numbers in pre-ART samples were limited, unsorted PBMC were profiled instead of sorted CD4+ and CD8+ T cells.

The chain employs TRBV6-5 and TRBJ2-7; the junction holds 12 bases that match TRBD1. The clonotype originates from a man aged 35-49 years with HIV. This material consisted of unsorted PBMCs, taken 1.6 years after starting antiretroviral therapy. CDR3 reads: CASSYGTGGKYEQYF. The bases read TGTGCCAGCAGTTATGGGACAGGGGGCAAGTACGAGCAGTACTTC.